Described below is a single TCR beta chain sequence and its context. Its target is not known. V was clipped by 1 base and J by 6 bases; unmatched bases: 5. Germline loops: CDR1 LNHNV, CDR2 YYDKDF (reference sequence). This CDR3 comprises 15 residues. Vbeta (60) and Jbeta (13) primers were used in the PCR. Data came from immunoSEQ multiplex PCR; TCRdb stores just in-frame clones and leaves some out. Seen here are about 81,000 clones, over 80% observed once, and the top ten hold 2.3%. These data come from a study of cytomegalovirus exposure and HLA in healthy donors. Study results and limitations: TCR beta chain V- and J-gene trimming was linked, in a later analysis, to a missense variant in DCLRE1C. TCR beta sequences reportedly predicted most subjects' HLA-A and HLA-B alleles accurately. Prior analysis indicated that the majority of TCR beta V segments exhibited productivity approximately 87% or approximately 30% of the time.

The chain has TRBV15 and TRBJ1-2; 10 nucleotides align to TRBD1. The sample consisted of PBMCs. This receptor was obtained from a man between 18 and 29 years old in good health and CMV-seronegative. The CDR3 DNA sequence: TGTGCCACCAGCAGAGGTCGACAGGGGGCGGATGGCTACACCTTC. Its translation is CATSRGRQGADGYTF.